Listed here is a single T cell receptor (beta chain). Its antigen is currently unknown. Amplification used 60 Vbeta primers and 13 Jbeta primers. TCRdb's table, derived via immunoSEQ multiplex PCR, lists solely in-frame clones and lacks some. The repertoire holds about 210,000 clones, with about nine tenths as singletons. The source of the sample is a study of cytomegalovirus exposure and HLA in healthy donors. This CDR3 comprises 15 residues. Germline CDR1 reads MNHEY; CDR2 reads SMNVEV (reference sequence). V lost 10 bases, J lost 1 base, and 19 bases lay in between. Study-wide points: Later, TCR association rates were found to vary by HLA locus, highest for DRB1 and lowest for HLA-C.

V usage is TRBV27 and J usage is TRBJ2-5, with D possibly being TRBD1 or TRBD2 (7 bases each). Sequenced: PBMCs. The receptor comes from a boy aged 2 to 10 in good health and CMV-seronegative. DNA for the CDR3: TGTGCCACCAGGGGGGGGCTAGTAACCCAAGAGACCCAGTACTTC. Protein sequence: CATRGGLVTQETQYF.